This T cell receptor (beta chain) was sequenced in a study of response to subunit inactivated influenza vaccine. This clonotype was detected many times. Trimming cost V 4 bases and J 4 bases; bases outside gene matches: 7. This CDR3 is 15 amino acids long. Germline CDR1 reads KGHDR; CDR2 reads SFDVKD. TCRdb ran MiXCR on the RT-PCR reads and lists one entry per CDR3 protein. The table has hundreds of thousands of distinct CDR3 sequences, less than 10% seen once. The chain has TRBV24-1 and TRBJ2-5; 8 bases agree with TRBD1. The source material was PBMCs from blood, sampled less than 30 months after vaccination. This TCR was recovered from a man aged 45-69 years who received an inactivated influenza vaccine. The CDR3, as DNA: TGTGCCACCAGTGACCGACAGGGGTTAGTAGAGACCCAGTACTTC. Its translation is CATSDRQGLVETQYF.